The rows below give T cell receptor beta chains drawn from one sample of a study of control samples from healthy donors and cancer patients. Sequenced by immunoSEQ multiplex PCR; TCRdb stores in-frame clones only, minus some. The data show approximately 26,000 clones, 82% seen once. Sample: PBMCs. The receptors shown here come from a man aged 55 to 70 with colorectal cancer. Each CDR3 is given with its conserved first and last residue. Fields, in order: clone size, J gene, D gene, V gene, CDR3 DNA, CDR3 protein. A D gene is named only where the DNA matches it firmly. The size of a clone is reported for some rows only, either as once, few or many, or as a class for expanded clones.

>once|TRBJ1-2|TRBD1|TRBV5-6
TGTGCCAGCGGGGTGGGGGACAGCCACTATGGCTACACCTTC
CASGVGDSHYGYTF
>few|TRBJ1-6|.|TRBV30
TGTGCCTGGAGTTTGAACGGGGCATCGGATAATTCACCCCTCCACTTT
CAWSLNGASDNSPLHF
>.|TRBJ1-1|.|TRBV25-1
TGTGCCAGCAGTGAATGGGTGGGGGGTGACACTGAAGCTTTCTTT
CASSEWVGGDTEAFF
>once|TRBJ1-2|TRBD1|TRBV5-6
TGTGCCAGCAGCATCGGACAGGGGGATGGCTACACCTTC
CASSIGQGDGYTF
>.|TRBJ1-6|.|TRBV7-9
TGTGCCAGCAGCCAAGGAACCTATAATTCACCCCTCCACTTT
CASSQGTYNSPLHF
>.|TRBJ1-1|.|TRBV9
TGTGCCAGCAGCGTTGGTTCCGGGGGGACTGAAGCTTTCTTT
CASSVGSGGTEAFF
>.|TRBJ2-1|TRBD2|TRBV9
TGTGCCAGCAGCCCGACTAGCGCGGGGGATGAGCAGTTCTTC
CASSPTSAGDEQFF
>.|TRBJ2-5|.|TRBV9
TGTGCCAGCAGCCCTCGACCCGAAGAGACCCAGTACTTC
CASSPRPEETQYF
>.|TRBJ2-6|.|TRBV3-1/TRBV3-2
TGTGCCAGCAGAATCTCTGGGACATCTGGGGCCAACGTCCTGACTTTC
CASRISGTSGANVLTF
>.|TRBJ1-1|.|TRBV5-1
TGCGCCAGCAGCTCCCTGGTCGGAAGGAACAACACTGAAGCTTTCTTT
CASSSLVGRNNTEAFF
>few|TRBJ1-6|.|TRBV6-1
TGTGCCAGCAGTTTAGGACAGAGAAATTCACCCCTCCACTTT
CASSLGQRNSPLHF
>.|TRBJ2-5|.|TRBV7-9
TGTGCCAGCAGCTTTAAGGGGGATGGGGAGACCCAGTACTTC
CASSFKGDGETQYF
>.|TRBJ2-1|TRBD2|TRBV6-5
TGTGCCAGCAGTTACGGACTAGGCCGTCTTGAGCAGTTCTTC
CASSYGLGRLEQFF
>.|TRBJ2-7|.|TRBV9
TGTGCCAGCAGCGTAGACGGGGCGTACGAGCAGTACTTC
CASSVDGAYEQYF
>.|TRBJ1-5|TRBD1|TRBV6-6
TGTGCCAGCATGACAGGGGCGGGCAATCAGCCCCAGCATTTT
CASMTGAGNQPQHF
>.|TRBJ1-4|.|TRBV3-1/TRBV3-2
TGTGCCAGCAGCCAAGGAGATTCCGGGCCGGCAACTAATGAAAAACTGTTTTTT
CASSQGDSGPATNEKLFF
>once|TRBJ1-1|.|TRBV18
TGTGCCAGCTCACCAGTAAGGGGCGAAGCTTTCTTT
CASSPVRGEAFF
>few|TRBJ2-2|TRBD1|TRBV7-2
TGTGCCAGCAGGGGACAGGGGACCGGGGAGCTGTTTTTT
CASRGQGTGELFF
>.|TRBJ2-6|.|TRBV9
TGTGCCAGCAGCGATTTCTCTGGGGCCAACGTCCTGACTTTC
CASSDFSGANVLTF
>once|TRBJ1-2|.|TRBV24-1
TGTGCCACCAGTGACAGGAGACAAGCATATGGCTACACCTTC
CATSDRRQAYGYTF
>.|TRBJ2-1|TRBD2|TRBV6-2/TRBV6-3
TGTGCCAGCAGTTATCCAACAAGGACTAGCGGATACAATGAGCAGTTCTTC
CASSYPTRTSGYNEQFF
>.|TRBJ2-2|TRBD1|TRBV29-1
TGCAGCGTTGAGAGGACAGGGAACACCGGGGAGCTGTTTTTT
CSVERTGNTGELFF
>.|TRBJ1-2|.|TRBV3-1/TRBV3-2
TGTGCCAGCAGCCGCCTGGAGTATGGCTACACCTTC
CASSRLEYGYTF
>.|TRBJ2-2|.|TRBV3-1/TRBV3-2
TGTGCCAGCAGCCAAGACAGGTCGAACACCGGGGAGCTGTTTTTT
CASSQDRSNTGELFF
>.|TRBJ2-3|.|TRBV5-1
TGCGCCAGCACCATGGACCGACGAAGCACAGATACGCAGTATTTT
CASTMDRRSTDTQYF
>.|TRBJ1-1|.|TRBV10-3
TGTGCCATGAGCCGACAGGCCAGCACTGAAGCTTTCTTT
CAMSRQASTEAFF